These 32 T cell receptor beta chains share one sample of origin, sequenced in a study of cytomegalovirus exposure and HLA in healthy donors. Vbeta (60) and Jbeta (13) primers were used in the PCR. Assay: immunoSEQ multiplex PCR; the TCRdb copy retains only in-frame clones and omits some. The data contain 200,000 or so clones, about 75% of them singletons. The specimen sequenced was PBMCs. Every receptor here comes from a young man in good health and CMV-seronegative.

The rearrangement uses TRBV7-8 and TRBJ1-4; D unclear. V lost 6 bases, J lost 8 bases, and 19 bases lay in between. This CDR3 is built from 15 residues. Germline V gene sequence: CDR1 SGHVS, CDR2 FQNEAQ. The chain's CDR3 is CASRSEGGSGEKLFF. CDR3 DNA sequence: TGTGCCAGCAGGTCAGAGGGAGGTAGCGGCGAAAAACTGTTTTTT.

This rearrangement joins TRBV2 to TRBJ1-5; TRBD1 matches at 7 bases. Germline-derived CDR1 and CDR2 are SNHLY and FYNNEI. This CDR3 is 15 amino acids long. V was clipped by 6 bases and J by 4 bases; unmatched bases: 9. In DNA form, the CDR3 reads TGTGCCAGCAGCCTATGGACAGGCCCAAATCAGCCCCAGCATTTT. This encodes CASSLWTGPNQPQHF. The full variable domain, with the rest looked up from reference TRBV2 and TRBJ1-5, is EPEVTQTPSHQVTQMGQEVILRCVPISNHLYFYWYRQILGQKVEFLVSFYNNEISEKSEIFDDQFSVERPDGSNFTLKIRSTKLEDSAMYFCASSLWTGPNQPQHFGDGTRLSIL.

The genes are TRBV7-9 and TRBJ1-2; D remains ambiguous. CDR1 is SEHNR, CDR2 FQNEAQ, per germline (reference sequence). The CDR3 extends over 12 amino acids. Trimming shortened V by 5 bases and J by 5 bases, and 9 bases separated the two germline ends. The CDR3 bases are TGTGCCAGCAGCCCAGAGGGTTATGGCTACACCTTC. Translation gives CASSPEGYGYTF.

V usage is TRBV6-5 and J usage is TRBJ2-1; D gene ambiguous. The CDR3 covers 14 residues. V gave up 2 bases and J gave up 8 bases, with 13 bases separating them. Germline assignment: CDR1 MNHEY and CDR2 SVGAGI. The chain's CDR3 is CASSYHEQADEQFF. The CDR3 DNA follows: TGTGCCAGCAGTTACCACGAGCAAGCCGATGAGCAGTTCTTC.

CDR3 loop: CASNLGLANTEAFF. CDR3 in DNA: TGCGCCAGCAACCTAGGACTGGCTAACACTGAAGCTTTCTTT. The chain links TRBV5-1 to TRBJ1-1, with unresolved D. The V gene lost 6 bases and the J gene lost 2 bases, with 14 bases spanning the gap. Germline V gene sequence: CDR1 SGHRS, CDR2 YFSETQ. This CDR3 region has 14 residues.

This clone was seen only once. The chain uses TRBV6-5 and TRBJ2-5; unclear D gene. The closer fit of TRBJ2-7 to the DNA end suggests the J call may be wrong. CDR1 is MNHEY and CDR2 is SVGAGI in the germline V gene. The CDR3 covers 15 residues. The CDR3 nucleotides read TGTGCCAGCAGTTACGGGCCGGCTAGCTCCTACGAGCAGTACTTC. This encodes CASSYGPASSYEQYF.

This clone was counted a few times. The chain has TRBV9 and TRBJ1-1, with 8 bases identical to TRBD1. This CDR3 is 13 amino acids long. The V gene's germline CDR1 is SGDLS and CDR2 YYNGEE. With 4 bases clipped from V and 11 bases from J, the junction kept 10 bases outside the gene matches. CDR3 sequence: CASSYRPTGEAFF. The CDR3, as DNA: TGTGCCAGCAGCTATCGCCCGACAGGGGAGGCTTTCTTT.

Concerning this clone itself: A junction end diverges from the germline sequence, so it may reflect a read error. The genes are TRBV5-1 and TRBJ2-5, with D tentatively TRBD2 (6 bases). Germline lookup yields CDR1 SGHRS and CDR2 YFSETQ. The CDR3 consists of 14 residues. The DNA of the CDR3 is TGCGCCAGTAGCTTCGGGGGATTCCAAGAGACCCAGTACTTC. Its translation: CASSFGGFQETQYF.

In its sample, this clone was seen a few times. The chain links TRBV4-3 to TRBJ2-1; D remains ambiguous. CDR1 is LGHNA, CDR2 YSLEER, per germline. The V and J ends lost 3 bases and 2 bases respectively, with 11 bases between them. There are 15 residues in the CDR3. CDR3 nucleotide sequence: TGCGCCAGCAGCCAGACAACTCAAACCTACAATGAGCAGTTCTTC. It yields the protein CASSQTTQTYNEQFF.

This clone was found a few times. The CDR3 here is CASSQDYGLPYEQYF. In DNA, the CDR3 is TGTGCCAGCAGCCAAGATTACGGGTTACCCTACGAGCAGTACTTC. The chain combines TRBV4-2 with TRBJ2-7; D is undetermined. With 0 bases removed from V and 2 bases from J, the gap between germline ends came to 11 bases. The CDR3 spans 15 residues. CDR1 and CDR2 from the germline V gene are LGHNA and YNFKEQ.

V is TRBV30 and J is TRBJ1-5; the D gene is possibly TRBD1 (5 bases). The CDR3 runs to 13 residues. CDR1 GTSNPN and CDR2 SVGIG come from the germline V gene (reference sequence). V was pared by 2 bases and J by 3 bases, with 8 bases between. The CDR3 bases are TGTGCCTGGAGTAGGGGCTACAATCAGCCCCAGCATTTT. Protein sequence: CAWSRGYNQPQHF.

In regard to this clone: The same CDR3 arises from other DNA sequences in this sample as well. The rearrangement links TRBV4-2 to TRBJ1-1; TRBD1 aligns across 9 bases. The germline CDR1 and CDR2 sequences are LGHNA and YNFKEQ. This CDR3 spans 14 amino acids. Trimming at V came to 3 bases and at J to 8 bases, leaving 7 bases not matched to a gene. CDR3 in DNA: TGTGCCAGCAGCCAGGACAGGGGATATACCGAAGCTTTCTTT. Translated: CASSQDRGYTEAFF.

J is TRBJ1-1 and V is TRBV18; weak D call: TRBD1 (6 bases). Germline CDR1 KGHSH, CDR2 LQKENI. The CDR3 sequence is 13 residues long. V was trimmed by 5 bases and J by 5 bases, leaving 12 bases between them. CDR3 coding DNA: TGTGCCAGCTCAGTGGCCAGGGGTACTGAAGCTTTCTTT. Translated: CASSVARGTEAFF. Complete variable domain (other parts from reference TRBV18 and TRBJ1-1): NAGVMQNPRHLVRRRGQEARLRCSPMKGHSHVYWYRQLPEEGLKFMVYLQKENIIDESGMPKERFSAEFPKEGPSILRIQQVVRGDSAAYFCASSVARGTEAFFGQGTRLTVV.

The V and J genes are TRBV30 and TRBJ1-2; D gene ambiguous. Trimming pared 0 bases from V and 4 bases from J, leaving 3 bases between. Per germline, CDR1 GTSNPN and CDR2 SVGIG (reference sequence). The CDR3 spans 11 residues. The CDR3 sequence is CAWSVLYGYTF. CDR3 DNA sequence: TGTGCCTGGAGTGTACTCTATGGCTACACCTTC.

This chain joins TRBV9 and TRBJ1-5; D uncertain. Per the germline V gene, CDR1 is SGDLS and CDR2 is YYNGEE. V was shortened by 5 bases and J by 5 bases, with 17 bases between the two germline ends. CDR3 length equals 15 residues. CDR3 bases: TGTGCCAGCAGACCTCGCGGTAGAGCAGATCAGCCCCAGCATTTT. Translation gives CASRPRGRADQPQHF.

The gene calls are TRBV9 and TRBJ2-1; D ambiguous. The CDR3 spans 13 residues. Trimming took 0 bases from V and 4 from J, leaving 5 bases between them. CDR1 is SGDLS and CDR2 is YYNGEE in the germline V gene. DNA of the CDR3: TGTGCCAGCAGCGTAGACTTGTACAATGAGCAGTTCTTC. Translating it yields CASSVDLYNEQFF.

In the case of this clone: Sequence at one end of the junction differs from germline and may be a read error. J is TRBJ2-1 and V is TRBV27; D gene uncertain. This CDR3 comprises 15 residues. Germline CDR1 MNHEY, CDR2 SMNVEV (reference sequence). DNA for the CDR3: TGTGCCAGCAATTTATGGTGGGCCGGTTCCGATGAGCAGTTCTTC. Residues: CASNLWWAGSDEQFF.

The J gene is TRBJ1-1, the V gene TRBV30; D not resolved. The V end was cut by 0 bases, the J end by 3 bases, with 11 bases between. The V gene's germline CDR1 is GTSNPN and CDR2 SVGIG (reference sequence). The CDR3 consists of 14 residues. In DNA form, the CDR3 reads TGTGCCTGGAGTGTTTCACTGTTGTACACTGAAGCTTTCTTT. Translation: CAWSVSLLYTEAFF.

The chain joins TRBV6-5 to TRBJ2-1, with 10 nucleotides matching TRBD2. With 4 bases clipped from V and 1 base from J, the junction kept 4 bases outside the gene matches. CDR3 length: 16 residues. CDR1 is MNHEY, CDR2 SVGAGI, per germline. The CDR3 reads CASSFSGRASYNEQFF. In DNA form, the CDR3 reads TGTGCCAGCAGTTTCAGCGGGAGGGCTTCCTACAATGAGCAGTTCTTC.

Here the CDR3 reads CASSHVRGSEKLFF. Here the CDR3 DNA reads TGCGCCAGCAGCCACGTACGCGGGAGTGAAAAACTGTTTTTT. The chain employs TRBV4-3 and TRBJ1-4; D uncertain. CDR1 is LGHNA, CDR2 YSLEER, per germline. V lost 3 bases and J 7 bases, leaving 12 bases between the germline ends. The CDR3 extends over 14 amino acids.

The V gene is TRBV9, the J gene TRBJ2-7; TRBD2 agrees at 8 bases. Germline trimming cut 2 bases from V and 3 bases from J; bases unmatched to any gene: 7. CDR3 length: 15 residues. Germline V lookup: CDR1 SGDLS, CDR2 YYNGEE. The CDR3 DNA follows: TGTGCCAGCAGCGTCTCGGCTAGCGGGTACTACGAGCAGTACTTC. Amino acid sequence: CASSVSASGYYEQYF.

The chain combines TRBV28 with TRBJ2-7; the match to TRBD2 covers 10 bases. Looked up from germline, CDR1 is MDHEN and CDR2 is SYDVKM. Trimming cost V 5 bases and J 0 bases; bases outside gene matches: 10. This CDR3 spans 17 amino acids. The CDR3 spells CASSLKPGLAFSYEQYF. The CDR3 DNA follows: TGTGCCAGCAGTCTTAAACCGGGACTAGCGTTCTCCTACGAGCAGTACTTC.

The chain carries TRBV7-8 and TRBJ2-1; the match to TRBD1 covers 8 bases. V dropped 5 bases and J dropped 0; count of bases not matched to a gene: 3. The CDR3 runs to 15 residues. Germline V gives CDR1 SGHVS, CDR2 FQNEAQ. The DNA for the CDR3 is TGTGCCAGCAGCACAGGGGGGAGCTCCTACAATGAGCAGTTCTTC. It yields the protein CASSTGGSSYNEQFF.

This clone was seen a few times. The genes are TRBV18 and TRBJ2-7; 7 nucleotides agree with TRBD1. CDR1 is KGHSH, CDR2 LQKENI, per germline. V was pared by 1 base and J by 3 bases, with 6 bases of the junction left unmatched. CDR3 length: 15 residues. The CDR3 nucleotides are TGTGCCAGCTCACCACAGGGGGCAAAGCTCTACGAGCAGTACTTC. This sequence encodes CASSPQGAKLYEQYF.

The V and J genes are TRBV13 and TRBJ2-7; D remains ambiguous. V shed 4 bases and J shed 3 bases, with 13 bases lying between them. Germline V gene lookup returns CDR1 PRHDT and CDR2 FYEKMQ (reference sequence). The CDR3 is 14 amino acids. The CDR3 DNA is TGTGCCAGCAGCTCGCCGGCAGGCCGCTACGAGCAGTACTTC. This gives the protein CASSSPAGRYEQYF.

With regard to this clone: At one of its ends the junction is not consistent with the germline gene, which may arise from a read error. The sample contains more than one DNA sequence encoding this CDR3. This chain connects TRBV7-7 to TRBJ2-1; 11 bases agree with TRBD2. Germline V gene data show CDR1 as SSHAT and CDR2 as FNYEAQ (reference sequence). The CDR3 runs 16 residues. As DNA, the CDR3 is TGTGCTAGCAGCTTAGGAACTAGCGGGGGCTACAATGAGCAGTTCTTC. Protein sequence: CASSLGTSGGYNEQFF. Looking up the rest from reference TRBV7-7 and TRBJ2-1 gives the full variable domain: GAGVSQSPRYKVTKRGQDVTLRCDPISSHATLYWYQQALGQGPEFLTYFNYEAQPDKSGLPSDRFSAERPEGSISTLTIQRTEQRDSAMYRCASSLGTSGGYNEQFFGPGTRLTVL.

This clone has only a few counts. V is TRBV7-9 and J is TRBJ1-1; D not certain. V dropped 6 bases and J dropped 3 bases, with 14 bases sitting between them. The CDR3 extends over 14 amino acids. The germline gives CDR1 SEHNR, CDR2 FQNEAQ (reference sequence). The CDR3 DNA follows: TGTGCCAGCAGACTTACGGGGAAGGACACTGAAGCTTTCTTT. It specifies CASRLTGKDTEAFF. The full variable domain, with the rest looked up from reference TRBV7-9 and TRBJ1-1, is DTGVSQNPRHKITKRGQNVTFRCDPISEHNRLYWYRQTLGQGPEFLTYFQNEAQLEKSRLLSDRFSAERPKGSFSTLEIQRTEQGDSAMYLCASRLTGKDTEAFFGQGTRLTVV.

The V call is TRBV6-5, the J call TRBJ2-7, with 7 bases fitting TRBD1. CDR1 and CDR2 (germline): MNHEY, SVGAGI. Trimming cost V 4 bases and J 4 bases; bases outside gene matches: 4. There are 13 residues in the CDR3. CDR3 protein: CASSFGQAYEQYF. In DNA form, the CDR3 reads TGTGCCAGCAGTTTCGGACAGGCATACGAGCAGTACTTC.

V gene TRBV5-1 combines with J gene TRBJ2-3; D call uncertain. Trimming removed 3 bases from V and 1 base from J, with 9 bases in between. The CDR3 sequence is 14 residues long. Germline assignment: CDR1 SGHRS and CDR2 YFSETQ. The CDR3 sequence: CASSSLPGTDTQYF. DNA for the CDR3: TGCGCCAGCAGCTCCCTCCCGGGCACAGATACGCAGTATTTT.

The CDR3 DNA is TGTGCCAGCAGCTCTTCAGTAAACACTGAAGCTTTCTTT. Translation: CASSSSVNTEAFF. The rearrangement joins TRBV7-9 to TRBJ1-1; D is unclear. Germline V gene data show CDR1 as SEHNR and CDR2 as FQNEAQ (reference sequence). Trimming removed 4 bases from V and 2 bases from J, with 8 bases in between. The CDR3 has 13 residues.

This clone was observed a few times. This sequence joins TRBV18 and TRBJ1-2; D not certain. V was trimmed by 2 bases and J by 3 bases, leaving 16 bases between them. The length of the CDR3 is 16 residues. From germline, CDR1 is KGHSH and CDR2 LQKENI. DNA for the CDR3: TGTGCCAGCTCACCAAACTTTCCCAGAGGTGACTATGGCTACACCTTC. This encodes CASSPNFPRGDYGYTF.

This clone was counted a few times. Other DNA sequences in this sample translate to the same CDR3. V is TRBV30 and J is TRBJ2-3, with D possibly TRBD2 on 5 matching bases. CDR1 and CDR2 (germline): GTSNPN, SVGIG (reference sequence). The CDR3 sequence is 13 residues long. The V end was cut by 0 bases, the J end by 3 bases, with 7 bases between. CDR3 sequence: CAWSVSGTDTQYF. CDR3 DNA: TGTGCCTGGAGTGTATCGGGGACAGATACGCAGTATTTT.